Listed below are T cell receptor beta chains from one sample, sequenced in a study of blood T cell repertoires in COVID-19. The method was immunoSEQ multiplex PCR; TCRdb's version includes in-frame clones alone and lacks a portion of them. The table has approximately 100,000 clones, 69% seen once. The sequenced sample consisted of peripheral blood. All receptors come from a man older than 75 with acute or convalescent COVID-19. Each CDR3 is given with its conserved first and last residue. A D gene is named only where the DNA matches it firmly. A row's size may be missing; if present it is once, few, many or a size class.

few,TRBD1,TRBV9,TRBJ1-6,CASSVAGQGDSPLHF,TGTGCCAGCAGCGTAGCGGGACAGGGAGATTCACCCCTCCACTTT
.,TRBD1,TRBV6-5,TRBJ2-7,CASRTGAYEQYF,TGTGCCAGCCGGACAGGGGCCTACGAGCAGTACTTC
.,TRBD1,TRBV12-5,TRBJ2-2,CASGFTSGTGGTGELFF,TGTGCTAGTGGTTTTACCTCCGGGACAGGGGGGACCGGGGAGCTGTTTTTT
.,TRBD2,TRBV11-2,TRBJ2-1,CASSEQAGGSYNEQFF,TGTGCCAGCAGCGAACAAGCGGGAGGTTCCTACAATGAGCAGTTCTTC
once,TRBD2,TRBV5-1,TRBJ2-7,CASSLGGTSGVRSYEQYF,TGCGCCAGCAGCTTAGGCGGGACTAGCGGAGTCCGCTCCTACGAGCAGTACTTC
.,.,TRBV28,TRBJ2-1,CASTSNRDMYNEQFF,TGTGCCAGCACCTCGAACCGGGACATGTACAATGAGCAGTTCTTC
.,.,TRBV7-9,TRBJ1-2,CASSLRDQSRNYGYTF,TGTGCCAGCAGCTTACGGGATCAATCGCGTAACTATGGCTACACCTTC
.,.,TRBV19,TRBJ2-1,CASKMEAGFSYNEQFF,TGTGCCAGTAAGATGGAGGCCGGGTTCTCCTACAATGAGCAGTTCTTC
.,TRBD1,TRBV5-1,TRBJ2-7,CASSSGTGSEEQYF,TGCGCCAGCAGCTCCGGGACAGGGTCAGAAGAGCAGTACTTC
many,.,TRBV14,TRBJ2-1,CASSLLRGSEQFF,TGTGCCAGCAGCCTCCTCAGGGGATCTGAGCAGTTCTTC
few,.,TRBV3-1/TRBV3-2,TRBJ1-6,CASSQEGSTVSSYNSPLHF,TGTGCCAGCAGCCAAGAAGGGAGCACGGTGAGCTCCTATAATTCACCCCTCCACTTT
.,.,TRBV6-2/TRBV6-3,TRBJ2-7,CASSGLGGPSSKPYYEQYF,TGTGCCAGCAGTGGCCTCGGGGGACCTTCGTCTAAACCCTACTACGAGCAGTACTTC
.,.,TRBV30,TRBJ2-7,CAWTPGFSYEQYF,TGTGCCTGGACTCCAGGGTTCTCCTACGAGCAGTACTTC
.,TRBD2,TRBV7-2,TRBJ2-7,CASSSSGRATEQYF,TGTGCCAGCAGCAGTAGCGGGAGGGCCACCGAGCAGTACTTC
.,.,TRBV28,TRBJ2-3,CASGKAGRGDTQYF,TGTGCCAGCGGAAAAGCGGGCCGGGGAGATACGCAGTATTTT
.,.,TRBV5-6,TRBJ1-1,CASSQRGFEAFF,TGTGCCAGCAGCCAAAGAGGGTTTGAAGCTTTCTTT
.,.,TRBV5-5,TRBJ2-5,CASNWGAEETQYF,TGTGCCAGCAACTGGGGAGCGGAAGAGACCCAGTACTTC
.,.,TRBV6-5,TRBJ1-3,CASSSYYSGNTIYF,TGTGCCAGCAGCTCCTACTACTCTGGAAACACCATATATTTT
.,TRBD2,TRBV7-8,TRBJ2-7,CASSRWTLAGGKQYEQYF,TGTGCCAGCAGTCGTTGGACACTAGCGGGAGGAAAGCAGTACGAGCAGTACTTC
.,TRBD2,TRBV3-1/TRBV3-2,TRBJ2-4,CASSQGDSGSQGIQYF,TGTGCCAGCAGCCAAGGGGATAGCGGGAGTCAGGGCATTCAGTACTTC
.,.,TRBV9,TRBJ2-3,CASSGRRVDTQYF,TGTGCCAGCAGCGGCCGCCGGGTAGATACGCAGTATTTT
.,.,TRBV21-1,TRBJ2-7,CASSKALNRGEPYEQYF,TGTGCCAGCAGCAAAGCCCTGAACAGGGGGGAACCCTACGAGCAGTACTTC
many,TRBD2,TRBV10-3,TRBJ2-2,CAISGGASGRTGELFF,TGTGCCATCAGTGGAGGGGCTAGCGGGCGCACCGGGGAGCTGTTTTTT
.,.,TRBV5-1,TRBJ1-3,CASSPDGGLGNTIYF,TGCGCCAGCAGCCCGGATGGAGGGCTTGGAAACACCATATATTTT
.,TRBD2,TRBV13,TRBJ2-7,CASSFGGLAGGNEQYF,TGTGCCAGCAGCTTTGGGGGGCTTGCGGGAGGGAACGAGCAGTACTTC
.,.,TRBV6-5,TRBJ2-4,CASSYTSGSRANIQYF,TGTGCCAGCAGTTACACCTCAGGGTCACGAGCAAACATTCAGTACTTC
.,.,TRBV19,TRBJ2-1,CASSVVGGGDEQFF,TGTGCCAGTAGTGTCGTGGGGGGTGGGGATGAGCAGTTCTTC
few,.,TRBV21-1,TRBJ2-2,CASKTLQGACSGSLTGELFF,TGTGCCAGCAAAACCCTACAGGGGGCATGTAGCGGGAGTCTGACCGGGGAGCTGTTTTTT
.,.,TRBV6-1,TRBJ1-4,CASSSQSGWEEKLFF,TGTGCCAGCAGTTCCCAGAGTGGATGGGAGGAAAAACTGTTTTTT
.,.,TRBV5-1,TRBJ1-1,CASSLVAGSETEAFF,TGCGCCAGCAGCTTGGTGGCAGGGTCCGAGACTGAAGCTTTCTTT
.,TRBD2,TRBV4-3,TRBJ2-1,CASSQGLAYNEQFF,TGCGCCAGCAGCCAGGGACTAGCTTACAATGAGCAGTTCTTC
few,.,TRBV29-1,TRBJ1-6,CSAVLGDNSPLHF,TGCAGCGCCGTTTTGGGAGATAATTCACCCCTCCACTTT
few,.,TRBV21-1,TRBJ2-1,CASSKRFRFYGPTYNEQFF,TGTGCCAGCAGCAAAAGATTTCGGTTTTATGGTCCTACCTACAATGAGCAGTTCTTC
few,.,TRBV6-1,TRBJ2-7,CASSELVGTYEQYF,TGTGCCAGCAGTGAATTGGTCGGGACCTACGAGCAGTACTTC
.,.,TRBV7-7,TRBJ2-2,CASSLDMSSGELFF,TGTGCCAGCAGCTTAGATATGTCTTCCGGGGAGCTGTTTTTT
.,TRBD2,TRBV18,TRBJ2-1,CASSLLAGGPIPDEQFF,TGTGCCAGCTCACTGTTAGCGGGAGGGCCAATCCCGGATGAGCAGTTCTTC
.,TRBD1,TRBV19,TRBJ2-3,CASSTSTGGWVDTQYF,TGTGCCAGTAGTACGAGCACAGGGGGGTGGGTAGATACGCAGTATTTT
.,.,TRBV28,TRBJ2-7,CASSLTSYEQYF,TGTGCCAGCAGTTTAACTAGCTACGAGCAGTACTTC
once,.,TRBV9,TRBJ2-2,CASSVGGGINTGELFF,TGTGCCAGCAGCGTAGGGGGCGGGATCAACACCGGGGAGCTGTTTTTT